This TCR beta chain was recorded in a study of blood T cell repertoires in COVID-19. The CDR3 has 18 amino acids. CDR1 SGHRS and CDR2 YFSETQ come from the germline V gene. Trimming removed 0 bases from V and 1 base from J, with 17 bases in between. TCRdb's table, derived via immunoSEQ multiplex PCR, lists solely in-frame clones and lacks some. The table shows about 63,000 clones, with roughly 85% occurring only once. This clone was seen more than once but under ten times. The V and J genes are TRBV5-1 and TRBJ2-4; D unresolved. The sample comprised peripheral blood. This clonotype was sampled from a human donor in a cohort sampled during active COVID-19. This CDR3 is CASSLALRSQVAKNIQYF. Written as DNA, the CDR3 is TGCGCCAGCAGCTTGGCCCTCAGGTCTCAGGTCGCCAAAAACATTCAGTACTTC.